This T cell receptor beta chain was sequenced during a study of T cells in Graves' hyperthyroidism and ophthalmopathy. Germline lookup yields CDR1 SGHTA and CDR2 FQGNSA. This CDR3 has 16 residues. With 5 bases clipped from V and 3 bases from J, the junction kept 6 bases outside the gene matches. This clonotype was found many times. No antigen is known for it. Study findings and constraints: Most expanded thyroid clonotypes above 0.001 also appeared in blood.

RNA transcripts were the template for amplifying TCR beta CDR3 regions. A set of HTBI primers served as the primers for a first-round RT-PCR of the TCR CDR3. TCRdb fed the multiplex PCR reads into MiXCR, producing one record per CDR3 protein. The table has fewer than 650,000 distinct CDR3 sequences, more than 13% seen once. The chain couples TRBV7-2 to TRBJ2-2; 10 bases are a match to TRBD2. The specimen sequenced was blood. This TCR derives from a woman aged 18-29 years with Graves' ophthalmopathy. The CDR3 sequence: CASSTGLAAYTGELFF. DNA of the CDR3: TGTGCCAGCAGCACCGGACTAGCGGCTTACACCGGGGAGCTGTTTTTT.